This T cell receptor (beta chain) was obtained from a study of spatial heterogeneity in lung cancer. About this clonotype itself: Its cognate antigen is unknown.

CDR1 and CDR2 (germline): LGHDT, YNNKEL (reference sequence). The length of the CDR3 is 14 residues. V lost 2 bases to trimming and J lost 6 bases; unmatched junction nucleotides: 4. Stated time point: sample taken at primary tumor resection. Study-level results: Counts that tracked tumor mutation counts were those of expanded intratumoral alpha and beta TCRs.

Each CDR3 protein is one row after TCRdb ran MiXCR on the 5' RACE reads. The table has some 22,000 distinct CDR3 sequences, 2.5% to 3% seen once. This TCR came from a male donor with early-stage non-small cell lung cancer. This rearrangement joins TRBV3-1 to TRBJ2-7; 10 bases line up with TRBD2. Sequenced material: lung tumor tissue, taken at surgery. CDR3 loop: CASSQTSGITEQYF. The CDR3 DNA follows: TGTGCCAGCAGCCAAACTAGCGGGATCACCGAGCAGTACTTC.